This section outlines one TCR beta chain sequence together with its context. Its matching antigen is unknown. CDR3 length equals 17 residues. Germline CDR1 SGHDN, CDR2 FVKESK. V shed 1 base and J 5 bases; nucleotides not matched to a gene: 12. 13 Jbeta primers and 60 Vbeta primers were used for the PCR. Clones were sequenced by immunoSEQ multiplex PCR, and TCRdb holds only the in-frame ones, with some missing. The table shows roughly 89,000 clones, with 75% to 85% occurring only once. This record comes from a study of cytomegalovirus exposure and HLA in healthy donors. In the study overall: Caucasian-associated ancestry cluster membership applied to about four fifths of approximately 420 genotyped donors.

Points from the study as a whole: In a later analysis, V- and J-gene trimming of beta chains associated with a DCLRE1C missense variant, replicated independently.

Sequenced sample: PBMCs. This chain joins TRBV14 and TRBJ1-2; 8 bases line up with TRBD1. The sequence came from a woman aged 25-40 years in good health and CMV-seronegative. CDR3 sequence (DNA): TGTGCCAGCAGCCAAGGGTTCAGGGGGCGATTCGGGTATGGCTACACCTTC. This encodes CASSQGFRGRFGYGYTF.